What follows are 29 T cell receptor beta chains derived from one specimen sequenced in a study of regulatory and conventional T cells in RAG deficiency. Assay used: immunoSEQ multiplex PCR; TCRdb lists only in-frame clones, some missing. This table holds 34,000 or so clones, approximately 89% found once. These same data were also listed under a study on regulatory T cells. From that second work: The PCR used 52 TRBV and 13 TRBJ primers.

The sequenced sample consisted of CD8+ T cells sorted from blood. Receptor source: a human donor in good health.

The chain has TRBV2 and TRBJ2-3; 9 bases match TRBD2. In germline, CDR1 is SNHLY, CDR2 FYNNEI. V shed 3 bases, J shed 2 bases, and the junction held 3 bases outside the gene matches. The CDR3 length is 15 residues. The CDR3 protein is CASSDSGSHTDTQYF. CDR3 nucleotides: TGTGCCAGCAGTGATAGCGGGAGTCACACAGATACGCAGTATTTT.

The chain carries TRBV2 and TRBJ2-3, with no clear D. The CDR3 runs 16 residues. The V end was cut by 2 bases, the J end by 1 base, with 13 bases between. Germline loops: CDR1 SNHLY, CDR2 FYNNEI. In DNA form, the CDR3 reads TGTGCCAGCAGTGAACTGGAGCCCGAGGGCACAGATACGCAGTATTTT. It codes for CASSELEPEGTDTQYF.

In DNA form, the CDR3 reads TGTGCCAGCAGCGTGGCCAGGGAACCCTACGAGCAGTACTTC. Translated: CASSVAREPYEQYF. The chain combines TRBV9 with TRBJ2-7; D perhaps matches TRBD1 (5 bases). V was shortened by 2 bases and J by 2 bases, with 11 bases between the two germline ends. Germline V CDR1 and CDR2: SGDLS, YYNGEE. CDR3 length: 14 residues.

The genes are TRBV5-4 and TRBJ1-2, with D possibly being TRBD1 (6 bases). Germline V gene data show CDR1 as SGHNT and CDR2 as YYREEE (reference sequence). The V and J ends lost 4 bases and 5 bases respectively, with 12 bases between them. The CDR3 sequence is 13 residues long. The CDR3 region has the DNA TGTGCCAGCAGCCCTTGGGGGCCATATGGCTACACCTTC. This sequence encodes CASSPWGPYGYTF. Looking up the rest from reference TRBV5-4 and TRBJ1-2 gives the full variable domain: ETGVTQSPTHLIKTRGQQVTLRCSSQSGHNTVSWYQQALGQGPQFIFQYYREEENGRGNFPPRFSGLQFPNYSSELNVNALELDDSALYLCASSPWGPYGYTFGSGTRLTVV.

The chain couples TRBV6-5 to TRBJ1-5, with unresolved D. The CDR3 is made up of 15 amino acids. The germline V and J ends were trimmed by 6 bases and 0 bases, with 12 bases remaining between them. Per the germline V gene, CDR1 is MNHEY and CDR2 is SVGAGI. The CDR3 region has the DNA TGTGCCAGCAGGCTCAACCCATATAGCAATCAGCCCCAGCATTTT. Its protein product is CASRLNPYSNQPQHF.

The gene calls are TRBV19 and TRBJ2-3; 8 nucleotides align to TRBD2. Germline CDR1 reads LNHDA; CDR2 reads SQIVND (reference sequence). The junction had 11 bases not matched to a gene; V was cut back by 8 bases and J by 1 base. The CDR3 covers 16 residues. CDR3 DNA: TGTGCCAGTGAGGCGGGGGGCCACCTGCGCACAGATACGCAGTATTTT. Amino acids: CASEAGGHLRTDTQYF.

This clone showed up just a few times. The V gene is TRBV28, the J gene TRBJ2-2, with 9 bases fitting TRBD2. The CDR3 runs 15 residues. Germline CDR1 MDHEN, CDR2 SYDVKM. J lost 6 bases, V lost 6 bases, and 8 bases had no gene match. The CDR3, as DNA: TGTGCCAGCAGGGCTAGCGGGATCATATCCGGGGAGCTGTTTTTT. It translates to CASRASGIISGELFF. The full variable domain, rest sourced from reference TRBV28 and TRBJ2-2, is DVKVTQSSRYLVKRTGEKVFLECVQDMDHENMFWYRQDPGLGLRLIYFSYDVKMKEKGDIPEGYSVSREKKERFSLILESASTNQTSMYLCASRASGIISGELFFGEGSRLTVL.

This chain connects TRBV4-1 to TRBJ2-3; D ambiguous. Looked up from germline, CDR1 is MGHRA and CDR2 is YSYEKL. The CDR3 is 14 residues long. V was clipped by 0 bases and J by 2 bases, with 6 bases between them. The CDR3 sequence is CASSQDPVTDTQYF. The CDR3 DNA reads TGCGCCAGCAGCCAAGACCCGGTCACAGATACGCAGTATTTT.

V gene TRBV5-8 combines with J gene TRBJ1-5; maybe TRBD1 (5 bases). The CDR3 consists of 14 residues. Germline loops: CDR1 SGHTS, CDR2 YDEGEE. Trimming stripped 4 bases from V and 1 base from J, with 9 bases between. The CDR3 region is CASSHGGSNQPQHF. CDR3 in DNA: TGTGCCAGCAGCCACGGGGGAAGCAATCAGCCCCAGCATTTT.

V gene TRBV5-6 combines with J gene TRBJ1-2; tentatively, D is TRBD1 (5 bases). V was cut by 3 bases and J by 6 bases, with 18 bases left in between. The CDR3 is 15 residues long. The V gene's germline CDR1 is SGHDT and CDR2 YYEEEE. The CDR3 spells CASSWGSQPSDGYTF. CDR3 in DNA: TGTGCCAGCAGCTGGGGGTCACAACCTAGCGATGGCTACACCTTC.

The chain uses TRBV14 and TRBJ1-2; a possible D gene is TRBD1 (6 bases). The V gene's germline CDR1 is SGHDN and CDR2 FVKESK. The CDR3 runs to 15 residues. V was clipped by 5 bases and J by 3 bases, with 16 bases between them. CDR3 DNA sequence: TGTGCCAGCAGCAAAGGGGGGAATAAGGACTATGGCTACACCTTC. Translation: CASSKGGNKDYGYTF.

This sequence joins TRBV5-1 and TRBJ1-1; D gene unclear. V was shortened by 4 bases and J by 3 bases, with 16 bases between the two germline ends. There are 15 residues in the CDR3. Germline values: CDR1 SGHRS, CDR2 YFSETQ. The CDR3 loop is CASSRTPEEHTEAFF. DNA of the CDR3: TGCGCCAGCAGCCGAACACCGGAGGAGCACACTGAAGCTTTCTTT.

V gene TRBV19 combines with J gene TRBJ2-2, with 7 bases that match TRBD1. Germline CDR1 is LNHDA and CDR2 is SQIVND (reference sequence). J gave up 5 bases and V 11 bases, and 11 bases lay outside the gene matches. The CDR3 is made up of 14 amino acids. This CDR3 reads CAGRDRVDTGELFF. Here the CDR3 DNA reads TGTGCCGGTCGAGACAGGGTCGATACCGGGGAGCTGTTTTTT.

The chain recombines TRBV19 with TRBJ1-2; no definite D call. The germline V gene encodes CDR1 LNHDA and CDR2 SQIVND (reference sequence). CDR3 length equals 13 residues. The V gene lost 2 bases and the J gene lost 7 bases, with 11 bases spanning the gap. The CDR3 is CASSISLFGGYTF. The CDR3 region has the DNA TGTGCCAGTAGTATATCCCTTTTCGGTGGCTACACCTTC.

V usage is TRBV21-1 and J usage is TRBJ1-4; the DNA was not compared with TRBD1, the D call given in the table. TRBV21-1 is classified as a pseudogene. The CDR3 totals 15 residues. The CDR3 here is CASSKDTATNEKLFF. DNA of the CDR3: TGTGCCAGCAGCAAGGACACGGCAACTAATGAAAAACTGTTTTTT.

As concerns this clone: Within the sample, other DNA sequences also encode this same CDR3. V and J are TRBV29-1 and TRBJ2-1; D possibly corresponds to TRBD1 (6 bases). CDR3 length equals 13 residues. Germline values: CDR1 SQVTM, CDR2 ANQGSEA. The germline V and J ends were trimmed by 6 bases and 3 bases, with 12 bases remaining between them. As DNA, the CDR3 is TGCAGCGTCATCCGGGACAACTACAATGAGCAGTTCTTC. Translated: CSVIRDNYNEQFF.

The chain has TRBV2 and TRBJ2-7, with a weak D call TRBD1 (6 bases). The CDR3 spans 14 residues. V lost 5 bases and J lost 2, with 13 bases in between. Germline V gene data show CDR1 as SNHLY and CDR2 as FYNNEI. The CDR3, as DNA: TGTGCCAGCAGTCAGGATCCAGGGGCCTACGAGCAGTACTTC. Translating gives CASSQDPGAYEQYF.

J is TRBJ1-2 and V is TRBV27, with TRBD1 identical over 8 bases. The CDR3 loop spans 15 amino acids. V dropped 8 bases and J dropped 2; count of bases not matched to a gene: 10. Germline V lookup: CDR1 MNHEY, CDR2 SMNVEV (reference sequence). CDR3 DNA sequence: TGTGCCAGCGGGGAAACAGGGGGGAGAAACTATGGCTACACCTTC. It codes for CASGETGGRNYGYTF.

V and J are TRBV2 and TRBJ2-1; 7 bases are shared with TRBD2. The trim removed 1 base at V and 8 bases at J, leaving 8 bases unmatched. The CDR3 spans 15 residues. Looked up from germline, CDR1 is SNHLY and CDR2 is FYNNEI. CDR3 in amino acids: CASSEGGSGIHEQFF. In nucleotides, the CDR3 is TGTGCCAGCAGTGAAGGCGGGAGTGGGATACATGAGCAGTTCTTC.

For the CDR3, the DNA is TGTGCCAGCTTCCCCGGGGACAGGGTCTACGAGCAGTACTTC. This encodes CASFPGDRVYEQYF. This chain connects TRBV6-5 to TRBJ2-7, with 9 bases aligning to TRBD1. V shed 8 bases, J shed 3 bases, and the junction held 8 bases outside the gene matches. Germline CDR1 reads MNHEY; CDR2 reads SVGAGI. The length of the CDR3 is 14 residues.

The V gene is TRBV5-4, the J gene TRBJ1-5, with D perhaps matching TRBD1 (5 bases). Germline values: CDR1 SGHNT, CDR2 YYREEE (reference sequence). The CDR3 loop spans 16 amino acids. V lost 4 bases and J 3 bases, leaving 17 bases between the germline ends. CDR3 in amino acids: CASSGGTADSNQPQHF. The CDR3 DNA reads TGTGCCAGCAGCGGGGGGACCGCGGACTCCAATCAGCCCCAGCATTTT.

V is TRBV7-8 and J is TRBJ1-5, with no clear D. The ends were cut back, 5 bases at V and 4 bases at J, with 15 bases in the middle. The CDR3 sequence is 15 residues long. From germline, CDR1 is SGHVS and CDR2 FQNEAQ. The CDR3 here is CASSPPWETNQPQHF. The CDR3 DNA is TGTGCCAGCAGCCCCCCATGGGAGACGAATCAGCCCCAGCATTTT.

V is TRBV4-1 and J is TRBJ2-7, with TRBD2 matching 14 bases. The CDR3 sequence is 15 residues long. CDR1 is MGHRA, CDR2 YSYEKL, per germline. V gave up 3 bases and J gave up 5 bases; unmatched junction bases: 3. DNA for the CDR3: TGCGCCAGCAGCCAGCTGACTAGCGGGAGGGACGAGCAGTACTTC. Translated: CASSQLTSGRDEQYF.

This clone was found a few times. The chain uses TRBV19 and TRBJ2-7; either TRBD1 or TRBD2 may supply D (7 bases each). Germline CDR1 reads LNHDA; CDR2 reads SQIVND (reference sequence). The CDR3 loop spans 11 amino acids. The CDR3 DNA follows: TGTGCAGCGGGACAGACCTACGAGCAGTACTTC. Translated, it gives CAAGQTYEQYF.

The chain carries TRBV2 and TRBJ2-1; 7 bases are shared with TRBD2. The CDR3 covers 17 residues. CDR1 and CDR2 (germline): SNHLY, FYNNEI. V lost 0 bases to trimming and J lost 4 bases; unmatched junction nucleotides: 9. Here the CDR3 reads CASSEALSGNRYNEQFF. Here the CDR3 DNA reads TGTGCCAGCAGTGAAGCCCTAAGCGGGAATCGGTACAATGAGCAGTTCTTC.

The chain joins TRBV28 to TRBJ2-1; no firm D call. V dropped 8 bases and J dropped 4 bases, with 12 bases sitting between them. This CDR3 is 13 amino acids long. The germline V gene has CDR1 MDHEN and CDR2 SYDVKM. CDR3 in DNA: TGTGCCAGCTCCGGCGCCATTTACAATGAGCAGTTCTTC. Its protein product is CASSGAIYNEQFF.

J is TRBJ2-1 and V is TRBV6-4, with D unclear. CDR3 size: 15 residues. Trimming stripped 4 bases from V and 0 bases from J, with 10 bases between. Germline values: CDR1 MRHNA, CDR2 SNTAGT. The CDR3 DNA reads TGTGCCAGCAGTGCCGAGACCAGCTCCTACAATGAGCAGTTCTTC. It translates to CASSAETSSYNEQFF.

The V gene is TRBV27, the J gene TRBJ2-5; TRBD1 agrees at 11 bases. The DNA end is a closer match to TRBJ2-7, so the J assignment may be wrong. This CDR3 comprises 16 residues. Germline V gene lookup returns CDR1 MNHEY and CDR2 SMNVEV (reference sequence). CDR3: CASSMPGQGASYEQYF. In nucleotides, the CDR3 is TGTGCCAGCAGTATGCCAGGACAGGGGGCGTCCTACGAGCAGTACTTC.

Comments on this clone: Other DNA sequences in the same sample also yield this CDR3. V gene TRBV18 combines with J gene TRBJ2-3; D gene uncertain. The CDR3 length is 12 residues. Germline V gene lookup returns CDR1 KGHSH and CDR2 LQKENI. Trimming pared 3 bases from V and 0 bases from J, leaving 1 base between. CDR3 loop: CASSPSTDTQYF. Written as DNA, the CDR3 is TGTGCCAGCTCACCTAGCACAGATACGCAGTATTTT. Combining the CDR3 with reference TRBV18 and TRBJ2-3 gives the whole variable domain NAGVMQNPRHLVRRRGQEARLRCSPMKGHSHVYWYRQLPEEGLKFMVYLQKENIIDESGMPKERFSAEFPKEGPSILRIQQVVRGDSAAYFCASSPSTDTQYFGPGTRLTVL.